The clone carrying this T cell receptor (beta chain) was observed a few times. The data were taken from a study of blood T cells in healthy people across ages. With a J-beta primer mix and a sample-barcoded 5' primer, a second PCR ran roughly 6 to 12 cycles. MiXCR, run by TCRdb on the 5' RACE reads, gives a single entry per CDR3 protein. The sample has over a million distinct CDR3 sequences, approximately 63% seen once. The CDR3 contains 13 residues. Germline CDR1 reads PRHDT; CDR2 reads FYEKMQ (reference sequence). The V segment lost 6 bases and the J segment 7 bases; nucleotides outside the gene matches: 8.

Source material: blood. The receptor's source is a man younger than 35 in good health. The rearrangement uses TRBV13 and TRBJ2-7, with 8 bases identical to TRBD1. The CDR3 nucleotides read TGTGCCAGCAGGGACAGGGTCAACAATGAGCAGTACTTC. Protein: CASRDRVNNEQYF.